This T cell receptor (beta chain) was identified during a study of CD8+ T cells in alopecia areata. The overall study: In an open-label trial, patients got 5 to 10 mg tofacitinib twice daily.

Findings and caveats of the study: For baseline CD8+ expansion, any link to response stays uncertain with one nonresponder. Both scalp clonality and the expanded CD8+ clones among the top 100 showed a significant decrease with tofacitinib. TCR sharing across patients was less clear than in mice, possibly HLA-related.

This CDR3 has 15 amino acids. The germline CDR1 and CDR2 sequences are SGHRS and YFSETQ. Trimming at V came to 2 bases and at J to 6 bases, leaving 6 bases not matched to a gene. Extracted RNA was reverse transcribed, and the resulting cDNA served as sequencing template. TCRdb keeps only in-frame clones here, not all; method: immunoSEQ multiplex PCR. The sample includes under 300,000 clones, about 62% of them seen just once. As to treatment: oral pan-JAK inhibitor, 5-10 mg twice daily. This clone was seen only a few times. The antigen is not known. This chain connects TRBV5-1 to TRBJ2-1, with 9 positions matching TRBD2. The receptor was isolated from a human donor with alopecia areata. The material sequenced was CD4+ T cells sorted from blood, taken at roughly week 52, from a patient treated with tofacitinib. Here the CDR3 DNA reads TGCGCCAGCAGCTTAGCGGGGGGCTCATTCAATGAGCAGTTCTTC. Translated, it gives CASSLAGGSFNEQFF.